This T cell receptor beta chain was captured in a study of OX40 agonist ivuxolimab in advanced cancers. Study-wide background: Anti-PD-1, anti-PD-L1 or anti-CTLA-4 therapy given earlier was allowed, and approximately 40% had some. Study findings and constraints: Antigen specificity remained undetermined for the expanded peripheral T cells.

Only in-frame clones appear in the TCRdb table, and some are missing; sequencing was by immunoSEQ multiplex PCR. The sample holds approximately 82,000 clones, over 65% seen once. About this clone: Its antigen remains unidentified.

Excluded were patients having autoimmune disease history or systemic immunosuppression. This CDR3 has 15 amino acids. Germline V CDR1 and CDR2: SGHTA, FQGNSA. V lost 3 bases to trimming and J lost 0 bases, with 8 bases between them. V gene TRBV7-2 combines with J gene TRBJ2-2; D ambiguous. The receptor comes from an adult with an advanced solid tumor such as melanoma, head and neck, liver or kidney cancer. This material consisted of CD4+ or CD8+ T cells sorted from blood, taken in a trial of the OX40 agonist ivuxolimab. CDR3 sequence reads: CASSFGSTNTGELFF. The CDR3 DNA reads TGTGCCAGCAGCTTTGGCAGTACGAACACCGGGGAGCTGTTTTTT. Full variable domain (remainder filled in from reference TRBV7-2 and TRBJ2-2): GAGVSQSPSNKVTEKGKDVELRCDPISGHTALYWYRQSLGQGLEFLIYFQGNSAPDKSGLPSDRFSAERTGGSVSTLTIQRTQQEDSAVYLCASSFGSTNTGELFFGEGSRLTVL.